The clone carrying this T cell receptor (beta chain) has at least ten counts. Its antigen is currently unknown. CDR1 is KGHSH and CDR2 is LQKENI in the germline V gene. The CDR3 spans 17 residues. Between the trimmed V and J ends, which lost 2 bases and 0 bases, there was a span of 14 bases. This entry belongs to a study of early T cells in non-severe SARS-CoV-2 infection. Study-level information: Sequencing input comprised bulk RNA from unsorted whole blood; chain pairing was not available. The study's findings and limits: VDJdb matching skewed toward anti-spike CD8 responses, missing private and CD4 specificities.

Individual cDNA molecules were tagged with unique molecular identifiers. TCRdb redid the calling of the 5' RACE reads with MiXCR, one entry per CDR3 protein. The sample shows approximately 50,000 distinct CDR3 sequences, about 9.3% of them seen only once. This chain links TRBV18 with TRBJ1-3; unclear D gene. Sequenced input: whole blood. The TCR comes from an adult who was a healthcare worker with PCR-confirmed SARS-CoV-2 infection or an uninfected control (not recorded which). The CDR3 DNA reads TGTGCCAGCTCACCATCGGCGGGCACTTCCTCTGGAAACACCATATATTTT. Translation gives CASSPSAGTSSGNTIYF.